Listed here are 2 T cell receptor beta chains from one sample, sequenced in a study of T cells in Graves' hyperthyroidism and ophthalmopathy. Using RNA transcripts as the source, TCR beta CDR3 regions were amplified. The TCR CDR3 was amplified in a first-round RT-PCR using the HTBI primer set. TCRdb called the multiplex PCR reads again in MiXCR, with one record for every CDR3 protein. Altogether about 640,000 distinct CDR3 sequences are present, less than 25% being singletons, with the ten largest covering roughly 30%. Sequenced material: blood. These receptors were taken from a man aged 25-45 years with Graves' ophthalmopathy.

The chain is built from TRBV5-8 and TRBJ2-7, with 11 bases that match TRBD2. CDR3 length: 17 residues. The V segment lost 0 bases and the J segment 0 bases; nucleotides outside the gene matches: 5. Germline assignment: CDR1 SGHTS and CDR2 YDEGEE. CDR3 protein: CASSLGYGTSGSYEQYF. CDR3 DNA sequence: TGTGCCAGCAGCTTGGGGTACGGGACTAGCGGCTCCTACGAGCAGTACTTC.

The chain uses TRBV5-4 and TRBJ2-3; TRBD2 might be the D (6 bases). Trimming pared 5 bases from V and 5 bases from J, leaving 15 bases between. CDR1 is SGHNT and CDR2 is YYREEE in the germline V gene (reference sequence). The CDR3 is made up of 14 amino acids. CDR3 sequence reads: CASRLADLGDTQYF. CDR3 DNA: TGTGCCAGCAGGTTAGCGGACCTCGGAGATACGCAGTATTTT.